This T cell receptor (beta chain) was observed in a study of CD8 T cells in Susac syndrome (dated by TCRdb to the late 2010s). Study-wide context: The study used repertoire sequencing to test whether antigen drove CD8+ T cell activation and differentiation in Susac syndrome. Study-wide conclusions, independent of this receptor: The study acknowledged that relatively few individuals were included in the TCR sequencing and HLA analysis.

Peripheral blood CD8+ and CD4+ T cells from healthy donors, Susac syndrome patients and multiple sclerosis patients were profiled by high-throughput TCR beta sequencing. Healthy donors were age- and sex-matched controls. Bulk CD8+ and CD4+ T cells were purified by magnetic negative isolation, whereas CD8+ TEMRA cells were enriched by FACS. Blood was collected in EDTA tubes and processed within 24 hours, with PBMCs isolated through density gradient centrifugation. PBMCs intended for TCR sequencing were cryopreserved in liquid nitrogen and thawed later in a water bath at 37 degrees C. The sorted or isolated CD4+, CD8+ and CD8+ TEMRA cells had a purity of 90% or higher. To note about this clonotype: Its antigen is unknown. The record has no base qualities; no much larger clone is one base away.

From the cysteine up to the phenylalanine, the CDR3 has a length of 14 residues. Only CDR3 DNA remains: 42 bases, in frame from the first base. Germline trimming amounts to 4 bases on V and 4 bases on J, with 6 as the count of junction bases outside the gene matches. Taken from the germline V gene, the CDR1 and CDR2 loops are KGHSY and FQNENV. RNA was extracted using the RNeasy kit, and roughly 0.5 to 1 microgram was reverse transcribed with random hexamers. TCR beta CDR3 regions were amplified with the immunoSEQ multiplex PCR assay covering 54 Vbeta and 13 Jbeta segments. PCR amplification bias was corrected by using a synthetic template baseline for primer optimization and computational correction. The source study handled its data this way. Reads were assigned to V, D and J genes according to IMGT and analyzed in immunoSEQ Analyzer, with only productive sequences retained. Clonality was computed as one minus Shannon entropy normalized by log2 of the number of productive unique sequences. For each patient and control, public and private clones were evaluated among the 100 most prevalent clones. Susac-specific clones were defined as absent from healthy and MS cohorts, 800 to 1,200 published viral clones and other ImmuneACCESS disease sequences. TCRdb trimmed the raw reads at Q25, called clones with MiXCR and kept productive beta chains. Rows are combined by CDR3 protein, so each entry shows the most common genes and DNA. The V and J calls and clone size come from TCRdb's table, not from the authors' own analysis. The sample table lists 100,000 to 150,000 distinct CDR3 sequences, more than 90% of them with a count of one. The ten top clones hold more than 0.09% of the sample.

The TCR was taken from a human donor in good health. Sequenced: CD4+ T cells from PBMCs. The rearrangement combines TRBV16 with TRBJ1-2; 7 nucleotides in the junction match TRBD1. The DNA sequence is TGTGCCAGCAGCCTATCAGGGGGTCCCTATGGCTACACCTTC. This is translated as CASSLSGGPYGYTF.